This T cell receptor beta chain was identified in a study of blood T cell repertoires in COVID-19. Study background: T cells, B-cell-depleted T cells, or PBMCs supplied cDNA or gDNA.

There are 14 residues in the CDR3. V lost 2 bases and J lost 7, with 14 bases in between. Germline V gene sequence: CDR1 MDHEN, CDR2 SYDVKM. Using immunoSEQ multiplex PCR, the repertoire was profiled, and TCRdb retains in-frame clones only, with some absent. The sample records about 210,000 clones, approximately 90% being singletons. V usage is TRBV28 and J usage is TRBJ1-2; unclear D gene. The source is a man aged 40-49 years with acute or convalescent COVID-19. The sequenced sample was peripheral blood. The CDR3: CASSLTGLGFGYTF. The CDR3 bases are TGTGCCAGCAGTTTAACGGGTCTCGGGTTTGGCTACACCTTC.